These 7 T cell receptor beta chains originate from one sample sequenced in a study of identical twins. TCRdb ran MiXCR on the 5' RACE reads and lists one entry per CDR3 protein. Here the sample spans some 1,700,000 distinct CDR3 sequences, roughly 35% being singletons. The sequenced sample consisted of cord blood. These receptors were collected from a newborn girl in good health.

The chain has TRBV6-5 and TRBJ1-1, with no clear D. Trimming removed 4 bases from V and 8 bases from J, with 17 bases in between. CDR3 size: 14 residues. Germline V gene data show CDR1 as MNHEY and CDR2 as SVGAGI. The CDR3 loop is CASSSSIRRGEAFF. CDR3 DNA sequence: TGTGCCAGCAGTTCTTCCATCAGGCGCGGCGAAGCTTTCTTT.

This clonotype was seen only a few times. The gene calls are TRBV2 and TRBJ2-2; 10 nucleotides align to TRBD2. The junction had 0 bases not matched to a gene; V was cut back by 4 bases and J by 1 base. The length of the CDR3 is 15 residues. Germline V gene lookup returns CDR1 SNHLY and CDR2 FYNNEI. CDR3 sequence reads: CASSASGGNTGELFF. CDR3 sequence (DNA): TGTGCCAGCAGTGCTAGCGGGGGGAACACCGGGGAGCTGTTTTTT.

This clonotype was picked up a small number of times. The rearrangement links TRBV24-1 to TRBJ2-7; D gene ambiguous. V lost 2 bases to trimming and J lost 3 bases, with 10 bases between them. The CDR3 runs to 14 residues. Germline CDR1 reads KGHDR; CDR2 reads SFDVKD. The CDR3 bases are TGTGCCACCAGTGATTCGGACCGATACTACGAGCAGTACTTC. Translating it yields CATSDSDRYYEQYF.

The V and J genes are TRBV20-1 and TRBJ2-3; 8 bases agree with TRBD2. Per the germline V gene, CDR1 is DFQATT and CDR2 is SNEGSKA (reference sequence). The CDR3 is 13 residues long. V dropped 4 bases and J dropped 5; count of bases not matched to a gene: 5. The CDR3 is CSATSGGRDTQYF. The CDR3 DNA follows: TGCAGTGCTACCAGCGGGGGAAGAGATACGCAGTATTTT.

This chain connects TRBV20-1 to TRBJ2-7, with a possible D match to TRBD2 (6 bases). The germline V gene encodes CDR1 DFQATT and CDR2 SNEGSKA (reference sequence). The CDR3 spans 15 residues. The V gene lost 4 bases and the J gene lost 2 bases, with 18 bases spanning the gap. Here the CDR3 DNA reads TGCAGTGCTACGGGGATGGCGGGAAGGACCTACGAGCAGTACTTC. It specifies CSATGMAGRTYEQYF.

This chain links TRBV5-1 with TRBJ1-1; D perhaps matches TRBD1 (5 bases). CDR1 is SGHRS and CDR2 is YFSETQ in the germline V gene. The CDR3 totals 14 residues. V was shortened by 3 bases and J by 1 base, with 10 bases between the two germline ends. Written as DNA, the CDR3 is TGCGCCAGCAGCTGGGGGAATGGGAACACTGAAGCTTTCTTT. Amino acids: CASSWGNGNTEAFF.

The chain has TRBV28 and TRBJ2-1, with 9 positions matching TRBD2. V lost 9 bases, J lost 7 bases, and 13 bases stayed unmatched. The CDR3 sequence is 15 residues long. Germline loops: CDR1 MDHEN, CDR2 SYDVKM. CDR3 amino acids: CARATSGGPLNEQFF. In nucleotides, the CDR3 is TGTGCCAGAGCGACTAGCGGAGGGCCTCTAAATGAGCAGTTCTTC.